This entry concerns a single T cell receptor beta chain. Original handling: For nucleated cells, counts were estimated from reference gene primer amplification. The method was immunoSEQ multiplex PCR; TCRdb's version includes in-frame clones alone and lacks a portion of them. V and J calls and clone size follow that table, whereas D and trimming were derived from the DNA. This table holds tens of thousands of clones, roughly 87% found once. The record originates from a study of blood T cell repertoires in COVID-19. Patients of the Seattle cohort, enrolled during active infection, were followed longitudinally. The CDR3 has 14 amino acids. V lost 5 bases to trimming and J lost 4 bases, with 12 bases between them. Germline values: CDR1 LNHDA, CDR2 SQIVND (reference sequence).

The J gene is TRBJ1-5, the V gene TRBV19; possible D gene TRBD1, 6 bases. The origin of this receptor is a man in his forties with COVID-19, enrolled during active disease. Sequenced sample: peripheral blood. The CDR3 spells CASSLQQGNQPQHF. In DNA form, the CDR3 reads TGTGCCAGTAGTCTTCAACAGGGAAATCAGCCCCAGCATTTT.